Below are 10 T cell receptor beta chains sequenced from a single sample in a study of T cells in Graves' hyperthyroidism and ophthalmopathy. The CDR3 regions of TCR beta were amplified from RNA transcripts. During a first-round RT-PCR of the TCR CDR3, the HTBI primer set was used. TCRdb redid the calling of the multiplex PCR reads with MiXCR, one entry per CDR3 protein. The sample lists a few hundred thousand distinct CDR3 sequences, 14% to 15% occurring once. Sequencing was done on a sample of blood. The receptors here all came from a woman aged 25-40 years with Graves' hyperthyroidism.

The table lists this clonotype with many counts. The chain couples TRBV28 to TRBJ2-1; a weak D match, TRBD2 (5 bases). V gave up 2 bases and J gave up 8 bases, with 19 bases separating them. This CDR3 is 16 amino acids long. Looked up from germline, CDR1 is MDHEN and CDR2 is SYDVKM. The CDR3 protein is CASSLTQRLAADEQFF. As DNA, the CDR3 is TGTGCCAGCAGTTTAACTCAGCGGCTAGCCGCCGATGAGCAGTTCTTC.

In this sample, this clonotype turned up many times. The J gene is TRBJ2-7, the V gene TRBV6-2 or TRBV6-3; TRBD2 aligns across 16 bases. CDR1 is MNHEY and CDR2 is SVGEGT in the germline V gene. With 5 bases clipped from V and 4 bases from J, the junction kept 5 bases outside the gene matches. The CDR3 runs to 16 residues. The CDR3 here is CASSEPGLAGGYEQYF. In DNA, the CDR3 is TGTGCCAGCAGTGAGCCGGGACTAGCGGGAGGGTACGAGCAGTACTTC.

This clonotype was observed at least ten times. The CDR3 region is CASSLEGGRTDTQYF. The CDR3 DNA sequence: TGCGCCAGCAGCTTGGAGGGGGGTCGAACAGATACGCAGTATTTT. The rearrangement joins TRBV5-1 to TRBJ2-3; the D gene could be TRBD1 or TRBD2 (6 bases each). V was trimmed by 0 bases and J by 3 bases, leaving 11 bases between them. The germline CDR1 and CDR2 sequences are SGHRS and YFSETQ. The CDR3 covers 15 residues.

Written as DNA, the CDR3 is TGTGCCAGCATGGAGGGGGCGGGCACCGGGGAGCTGTTTTTT. This encodes CASMEGAGTGELFF. This chain connects TRBV2 to TRBJ2-2; D is perhaps TRBD1 (7 bases). Trimming took 7 bases from V and 4 from J, leaving 13 bases between them. This CDR3 spans 14 amino acids. CDR1 is SNHLY, CDR2 FYNNEI, per germline. Full variable domain (outside the CDR3, taken from reference TRBV2 and TRBJ2-2): EPEVTQTPSHQVTQMGQEVILRCVPISNHLYFYWYRQILGQKVEFLVSFYNNEISEKSEIFDDQFSVERPDGSNFTLKIRSTKLEDSAMYFCASMEGAGTGELFFGEGSRLTVL.

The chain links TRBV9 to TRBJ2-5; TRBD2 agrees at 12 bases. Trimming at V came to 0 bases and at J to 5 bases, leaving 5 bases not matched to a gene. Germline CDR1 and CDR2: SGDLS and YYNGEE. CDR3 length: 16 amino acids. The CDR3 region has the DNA TGTGCCAGCAGCGTAGCTAGCGGGAGGGCCGGTGAGACCCAGTACTTC. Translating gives CASSVASGRAGETQYF.

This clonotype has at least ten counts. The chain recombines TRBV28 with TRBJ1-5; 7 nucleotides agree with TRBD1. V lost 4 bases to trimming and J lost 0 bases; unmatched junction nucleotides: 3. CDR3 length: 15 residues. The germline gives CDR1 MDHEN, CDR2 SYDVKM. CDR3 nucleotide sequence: TGTGCCAGCAGTTCTACAGGGGATAGCAATCAGCCCCAGCATTTT. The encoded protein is CASSSTGDSNQPQHF.

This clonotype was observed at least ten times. The DNA of the CDR3 is TGTGCCATGAGACAGGGGATGAACACTGAAGCTTTCTTT. The encoded protein is CAMRQGMNTEAFF. The V and J genes are TRBV10-3 and TRBJ1-1, with TRBD1 matching 8 bases. This CDR3 comprises 13 residues. Germline V gene lookup returns CDR1 ENHRY and CDR2 SYGVKD. V lost 9 bases and J lost 0; bases outside the gene matches: 3.

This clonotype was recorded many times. CDR3 region: CASSPPWGQGETQYF. The CDR3 region has the DNA TGCGCCAGCAGCCCACCCTGGGGACAAGGCGAGACCCAGTACTTC. This chain links TRBV5-1 with TRBJ2-5, with D possibly matching TRBD1 (6 bases). This CDR3 spans 15 amino acids. Trimming pared 4 bases from V and 5 bases from J, leaving 18 bases between. Germline V CDR1 and CDR2: SGHRS, YFSETQ.

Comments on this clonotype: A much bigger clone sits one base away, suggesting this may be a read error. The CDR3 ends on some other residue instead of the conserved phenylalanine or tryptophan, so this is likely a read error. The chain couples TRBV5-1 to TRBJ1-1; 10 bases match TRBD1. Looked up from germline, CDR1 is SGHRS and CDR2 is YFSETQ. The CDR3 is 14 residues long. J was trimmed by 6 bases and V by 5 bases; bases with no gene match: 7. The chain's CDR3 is CASSLAGTGAEAFL. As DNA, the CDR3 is TGCGCCAGCAGTCTGGCCGGGACAGGGGCTGAAGCTTTCCTT.

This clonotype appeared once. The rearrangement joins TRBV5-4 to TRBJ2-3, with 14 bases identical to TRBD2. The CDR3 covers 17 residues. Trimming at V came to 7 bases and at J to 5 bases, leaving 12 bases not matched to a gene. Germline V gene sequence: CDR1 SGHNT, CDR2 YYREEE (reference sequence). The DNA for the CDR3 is TGTGCCAGCGGACAACCGGGACTAGCGGGAGTGGAAGATACGCAGTATTTT. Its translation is CASGQPGLAGVEDTQYF.